The next 32 T cell receptor beta chains were all read from a single sample in a study of blood T cell repertoires in COVID-19 (TCRdb year 2020). The library relied on the immunoSEQ multiplex PCR assay. Drawn from immuneACCESS, this table holds only the in-frame rearrangements with V and J called that TCRdb kept. Clones are partly lost; checked studies trace under half to an unresolved V gene and leave the rest unexplained. Within this sample are roughly 230,000 clones, with 84% of them counted one time only. The ten largest clones add up to about 3.4% of the sample. The sequenced sample was PBMCs or T cells enriched from blood (not recorded which). Receptors originate from a man in his fifties who had recovered from COVID-19.

This clone occurred a few times. The chain links TRBV20-1 to TRBJ1-3, with D perhaps matching TRBD1 (5 bases). The length of the CDR3 is 14 residues. Between the trimmed V and J ends, which lost 4 bases and 0 bases, there was a span of 10 bases. Per germline, CDR1 DFQATT and CDR2 SNEGSKA (reference sequence). The CDR3 region is CSATETDSGNTIYF. The CDR3, as DNA: TGCAGTGCTACTGAGACAGACTCTGGAAACACCATATATTTT.

DNA for the CDR3: TGTGCCAGCAGCTTAACGGGGGGGCGGTCCTACGAGCAGTACTTC. Its protein is CASSLTGGRSYEQYF. This sequence joins TRBV7-3 and TRBJ2-7; the D gene is possibly TRBD2 (7 bases). Germline CDR1 is SGHTA and CDR2 is FQGTGA. V lost 0 bases, J lost 1 base, and 10 bases lay in between. The CDR3 runs 15 residues.

The chain combines TRBV5-1 with TRBJ2-3, with D maybe TRBD2 (5 bases). V lost 0 bases to trimming and J lost 0 bases, with 11 bases between them. The CDR3 is made up of 16 amino acids. In germline, CDR1 is SGHRS, CDR2 YFSETQ. The CDR3 coding sequence is TGCGCCAGCAGCTTGGTAGGCCGGACTAGCACAGATACGCAGTATTTT. As protein: CASSLVGRTSTDTQYF.

The rearrangement uses TRBV4-1 and TRBJ2-7; 9 positions match TRBD1. V trimming: 1 base; J trimming: 1 base; junction bases outside the gene matches: 5. This CDR3 has 16 amino acids. Germline CDR1 reads MGHRA; CDR2 reads YSYEKL. The CDR3, as DNA: TGCGCCAGCAGCCAAGGGCGGGACAGGGCTTCCTACGAGCAGTACTTC. Its translation is CASSQGRDRASYEQYF.

The chain employs TRBV11-2 and TRBJ2-3; 15 bases match TRBD2. The CDR3 is made up of 19 amino acids. Germline trimming cut 7 bases from V and 0 bases from J; bases unmatched to any gene: 11. The V gene's germline CDR1 is SGHAT and CDR2 FQNNGV. CDR3 nucleotide sequence: TGTGCCAGCAACCGCGGGGGGACTAGCGGGGGGTTTAGCACAGATACGCAGTATTTT. Translated: CASNRGGTSGGFSTDTQYF.

The genes are TRBV5-6 and TRBJ1-4, with D maybe TRBD1 (5 bases). The CDR3 is 15 amino acids. Between the trimmed V and J ends, which lost 4 bases and 7 bases, there was a span of 17 bases. Germline CDR1 reads SGHDT; CDR2 reads YYEEEE. This chain's CDR3 is CASSPGRGSGEKLFF. CDR3 DNA: TGTGCCAGCAGCCCTGGGAGGGGCAGCGGTGAAAAACTGTTTTTT.

The DNA of the CDR3 is TGTGCCAGCAGCCTAGGCACCGGGACTAGCGGCTACAATGAGCAGTTCTTC. It codes for CASSLGTGTSGYNEQFF. The rearrangement uses TRBV11-2 and TRBJ2-1; 11 positions match TRBD2. The CDR3 has 17 residues. V gave up 5 bases and J gave up 3 bases; unmatched junction bases: 9. Germline V gene sequence: CDR1 SGHAT, CDR2 FQNNGV. The full variable domain, rest sourced from reference TRBV11-2 and TRBJ2-1, is EAGVAQSPRYKIIEKRQSVAFWCNPISGHATLYWYQQILGQGPKLLIQFQNNGVVDDSQLPKDRFSAERLKGVDSTLKIQPAKLEDSAVYLCASSLGTGTSGYNEQFFGPGTRLTVL.

The chain combines TRBV6-2 or TRBV6-3 with TRBJ2-7, with 11 bases fitting TRBD2. Germline V gives CDR1 MNHEY, CDR2 SVGEGT. Germline trimming cut 5 bases from V and 0 bases from J; bases unmatched to any gene: 9. This CDR3 comprises 17 residues. The DNA for the CDR3 is TGTGCCAGCAGTACTCTTACCGGGACTAGCGGCTCCTACGAGCAGTACTTC. It is translated as CASSTLTGTSGSYEQYF.

The chain is built from TRBV29-1 and TRBJ2-1; D remains ambiguous. V lost 4 bases and J 0 bases, leaving 7 bases between the germline ends. This CDR3 has 13 residues. The V gene's germline CDR1 is SQVTM and CDR2 ANQGSEA. The CDR3 loop reads CSVGSVSYNEQFF. The CDR3 region has the DNA TGCAGCGTTGGGAGCGTCTCCTACAATGAGCAGTTCTTC.

The count of this clone is one. The chain links TRBV19 to TRBJ2-1; 8 bases align to TRBD2. The germline gives CDR1 LNHDA, CDR2 SQIVND (reference sequence). V was clipped by 7 bases and J by 6 bases; unmatched bases: 5. The CDR3 runs to 13 residues. The CDR3 region is CASTWTSRNEQFF. CDR3 nucleotide sequence: TGTGCCAGTACCTGGACTAGCCGCAATGAGCAGTTCTTC.

The chain carries TRBV3-1 (or the pseudogene TRBV3-2) and TRBJ2-3; D not resolved. V lost 5 bases, J lost 4 bases, and 13 bases lay in between. The CDR3 has 14 residues. The germline gives CDR1 LGHDT, CDR2 YNNKEL (reference sequence). CDR3 DNA: TGTGCCAGCAGCAATCTTAGAGAGTCAGATACGCAGTATTTT. As protein: CASSNLRESDTQYF.

This clone has only one observation. The V call is TRBV7-2, the J call TRBJ2-3; 7 bases fit TRBD1. The V gene end was trimmed by 7 bases and the J gene end by 0 bases; junction bases not matched to a gene: 7. The V gene's germline CDR1 is SGHTA and CDR2 FQGNSA. This CDR3 is built from 15 residues. For the CDR3, the DNA is TGTGCCAGCACCACAGGGGACCTTAGCACAGATACGCAGTATTTT. Protein sequence: CASTTGDLSTDTQYF.

This clone was recorded once. The rearrangement links TRBV18 to TRBJ1-1, with 9 bases lining up with TRBD1. Per the germline V gene, CDR1 is KGHSH and CDR2 is LQKENI. V lost 3 bases to trimming and J lost 7 bases; unmatched junction nucleotides: 9. This CDR3 contains 15 residues. CDR3 coding DNA: TGTGCCAGCTCACCCGTACAGGGGGCCCCTCTTGAAGCTTTCTTT. It translates to CASSPVQGAPLEAFF.

The CDR3 nucleotides read TGTGCCAGCAGCCAAGATGGGTGGAGTAGCGGATCTCTGGGGAATGAGCAGTTCTTC. Residues: CASSQDGWSSGSLGNEQFF. This chain joins TRBV4-2 and TRBJ2-1; a possible D gene is TRBD2 (6 bases). Trimming pared 0 bases from V and 7 bases from J, leaving 25 bases between. The CDR3 consists of 19 residues. CDR1 is LGHNA, CDR2 YNFKEQ, per germline.

V and J are TRBV9 and TRBJ2-7; 9 nucleotides agree with TRBD2. Germline V gene lookup returns CDR1 SGDLS and CDR2 YYNGEE. The V gene end was trimmed by 8 bases and the J gene end by 6 bases; junction bases not matched to a gene: 12. The CDR3 totals 14 residues. CDR3 loop: CASRATSGSSEQYF. CDR3 DNA sequence: TGTGCCAGTCGCGCGACTAGCGGTTCAAGCGAGCAGTACTTC. The full variable domain, in which reference TRBV9 and TRBJ2-7 provide the parts outside the CDR3, is DSGVTQTPKHLITATGQRVTLRCSPRSGDLSVYWYQQSLDQGLQFLIQYYNGEERAKGNILERFSAQQFPDLHSELNLSSLELGDSALYFCASRATSGSSEQYFGPGTRLTVT.

The chain has TRBV6-5 and TRBJ1-3; D is undetermined. The germline V gene encodes CDR1 MNHEY and CDR2 SVGAGI. The V end was cut by 5 bases, the J end by 4 bases, with 9 bases between. CDR3 length: 13 amino acids. CDR3 bases: TGTGCCAGCAGTCCCCGGGAGGGAAACACCATATATTTT. As protein: CASSPREGNTIYF.

The chain uses TRBV6-5 and TRBJ2-7, with D perhaps TRBD2 (7 bases). Trimming took 6 bases from V and 7 from J, leaving 16 bases between them. The CDR3 extends over 13 amino acids. The germline V gene has CDR1 MNHEY and CDR2 SVGAGI. CDR3 nucleotide sequence: TGTGCCAGCAGCGGAGGGGGGCGGGGGGAGCAGTACTTC. It specifies CASSGGGRGEQYF.

The V call is TRBV30, the J call TRBJ2-1; TRBD1 might be the D (6 bases). V lost 3 bases and J lost 9, with 15 bases in between. The length of the CDR3 is 13 residues. Germline lookup yields CDR1 GTSNPN and CDR2 SVGIG (reference sequence). In DNA, the CDR3 is TGTGCCTGGAGCATATACAGGGAGACTGAGCAGTTCTTC. This sequence encodes CAWSIYRETEQFF.

V gene TRBV6-5 combines with J gene TRBJ2-3, with a weak D call TRBD2 (5 bases). This CDR3 is built from 14 residues. V was trimmed by 7 bases and J by 2 bases, leaving 13 bases between them. Germline V lookup: CDR1 MNHEY, CDR2 SVGAGI. The CDR3 bases are TGTGCCAGCACAAGGGAGCGAAACACAGATACGCAGTATTTT. Translated, it gives CASTRERNTDTQYF.

The V gene is TRBV10-3, the J gene TRBJ1-2, with 7 nucleotides matching TRBD1. CDR1 is ENHRY and CDR2 is SYGVKD in the germline V gene. J lost 8 bases, V lost 5 bases, and 8 bases had no gene match. The CDR3 consists of 13 residues. The CDR3 loop is CAISTTGLDGYTF. DNA of the CDR3: TGTGCCATCAGTACGACAGGGTTGGACGGCTACACCTTC.

The chain is built from TRBV18 and TRBJ1-2; 7 bases fit TRBD1. Trimming removed 6 bases from V and 4 bases from J; junction bases left unmatched: 5. Germline CDR1 KGHSH, CDR2 LQKENI. The CDR3 length is 13 residues. CDR3 residues: CASSRGPGYGYTF. As DNA, the CDR3 is TGTGCCAGCTCGAGGGGGCCCGGCTATGGCTACACCTTC.

This clone was recorded a few times. V and J are TRBV5-1 and TRBJ1-1; 11 nucleotides match TRBD1. Germline loops: CDR1 SGHRS, CDR2 YFSETQ. The trim removed 0 bases at V and 5 bases at J, leaving 6 bases unmatched. This CDR3 region has 16 residues. The CDR3 sequence: CASSLGTGGGWTEAFF. The CDR3 nucleotides read TGCGCCAGCAGCTTGGGGACAGGGGGCGGTTGGACTGAAGCTTTCTTT.

J is TRBJ2-7 and V is TRBV11-2; D gene ambiguous. CDR1 and CDR2 from the germline V gene are SGHAT and FQNNGV. Trimming shortened V by 1 base and J by 7 bases, and 5 bases separated the two germline ends. The CDR3 length is 11 residues. Here the CDR3 DNA reads TGTGCCAGCAGCTTAGCCCGGGAGCAGTACTTC. It translates to CASSLAREQYF. Filled out from reference TRBV11-2 and TRBJ2-7, the complete variable domain reads EAGVAQSPRYKIIEKRQSVAFWCNPISGHATLYWYQQILGQGPKLLIQFQNNGVVDDSQLPKDRFSAERLKGVDSTLKIQPAKLEDSAVYLCASSLAREQYFGPGTRLTVT.

The genes are TRBV7-2 and TRBJ2-1; D might be TRBD2 (5 bases). The ends were cut back, 4 bases at V and 1 base at J, with 8 bases in the middle. Germline CDR1 SGHTA, CDR2 FQGNSA. The CDR3 is 14 residues long. The CDR3 DNA follows: TGTGCCAGCAGCTCTCCGGGGTCCTACAATGAGCAGTTCTTC. Its protein product is CASSSPGSYNEQFF.

The V call is TRBV5-1, the J call TRBJ2-7, with D perhaps TRBD2 (6 bases). The CDR3 totals 13 residues. Trimming took 2 bases from V and 7 from J, leaving 13 bases between them. The germline CDR1 and CDR2 sequences are SGHRS and YFSETQ. The CDR3 reads CASSFRRGEEQYF. The CDR3 nucleotides are TGCGCCAGCAGCTTCAGGAGGGGTGAGGAGCAGTACTTC.

The chain has TRBV10-1 and TRBJ2-3; tentatively, D is TRBD1 (5 bases). CDR1 is WNHNN, CDR2 SYGVQD, per germline (reference sequence). V was clipped by 4 bases and J by 1 base, with 12 bases between them. The CDR3 consists of 15 residues. CDR3 DNA: TGCGCCAGCAGTGCAGGGCCAGAACGCACAGATACGCAGTATTTT. Protein sequence: CASSAGPERTDTQYF.

The chain links TRBV2 to TRBJ1-5, with 7 bases that match TRBD1. V lost 6 bases and J lost 11; bases outside the gene matches: 13. Germline-derived CDR1 and CDR2 are SNHLY and FYNNEI. The CDR3 spans 14 residues. The CDR3 region has the DNA TGTGCCAGCAGGTATTGGGACAGCCTATCGGCCCAGCATTTT. It specifies CASRYWDSLSAQHF.

The chain combines TRBV30 with TRBJ1-2; 8 nucleotides line up with TRBD1. CDR3 length: 15 amino acids. Germline V CDR1 and CDR2: GTSNPN, SVGIG (reference sequence). The junction had 10 bases not matched to a gene; V was cut back by 7 bases and J by 0 bases. The CDR3 nucleotides are TGTGCCTCGACGACAGGGGCCATTTCTAACTATGGCTACACCTTC. It encodes CASTTGAISNYGYTF.

The CDR3 DNA follows: TGCGCCAGCAGCCCCACAGGGACTGGAAACACCATATATTTT. This sequence encodes CASSPTGTGNTIYF. The V call is TRBV4-1, the J call TRBJ1-3; D is possibly TRBD1 (6 bases). The germline V gene encodes CDR1 MGHRA and CDR2 YSYEKL. The CDR3 has 14 residues. Trimming cost V 4 bases and J 2 bases, with 9 bases left between them.

As to this clone: The junction and the germline gene differ at one end; a read error may be behind it. The gene calls are TRBV5-1 and TRBJ2-7; 8 nucleotides agree with TRBD2. The germline V gene has CDR1 SGHRS and CDR2 YFSETQ. The CDR3 is made up of 15 amino acids. CDR3 in DNA: TGCGCCAGCAGAAGTGGGTTAGCGGGGTCCTTCGAGCAGTACTTC. Its translation is CASRSGLAGSFEQYF.

V gene TRBV3-1 (or the pseudogene TRBV3-2) combines with J gene TRBJ2-3, with 7 bases lining up with TRBD2. CDR3 length equals 17 residues. The trim removed 4 bases at V and 0 bases at J, leaving 10 bases unmatched. The germline V gene has CDR1 LGHDT and CDR2 YNNKEL (reference sequence). CDR3 residues: CASSPYVGGSSTDTQYF. CDR3 DNA: TGTGCCAGCAGCCCCTATGTTGGCGGGAGTAGCACAGATACGCAGTATTTT.

This chain joins TRBV7-8 and TRBJ2-1, with 7 bases lining up with TRBD2. The CDR3 is made up of 14 amino acids. From germline, CDR1 is SGHVS and CDR2 FQNEAQ. The V gene end was trimmed by 4 bases and the J gene end by 10 bases; junction bases not matched to a gene: 10. CDR3: CASSSTGGLVEQFF. The CDR3 coding sequence is TGTGCCAGCAGCTCTACGGGAGGACTGGTGGAGCAGTTCTTC.